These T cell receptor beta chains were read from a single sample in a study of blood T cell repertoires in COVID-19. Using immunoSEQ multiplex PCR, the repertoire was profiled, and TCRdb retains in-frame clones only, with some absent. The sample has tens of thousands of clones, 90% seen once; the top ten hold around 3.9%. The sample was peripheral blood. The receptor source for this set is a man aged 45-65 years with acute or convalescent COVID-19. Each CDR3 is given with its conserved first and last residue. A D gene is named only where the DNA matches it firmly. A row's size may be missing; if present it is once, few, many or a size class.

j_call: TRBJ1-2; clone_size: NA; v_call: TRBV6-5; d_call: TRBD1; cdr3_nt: TGTGCCAGCAGGCGGGGACAGGGATCGGTTTATGGCTACACCTTC; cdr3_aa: CASRRGQGSVYGYTF
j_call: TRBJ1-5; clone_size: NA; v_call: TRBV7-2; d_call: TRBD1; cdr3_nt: TGTGCCAGCAGCTTAGTGGGACAGGGTGATAATAGCAATCAGCCCCAGCATTTT; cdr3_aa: CASSLVGQGDNSNQPQHF
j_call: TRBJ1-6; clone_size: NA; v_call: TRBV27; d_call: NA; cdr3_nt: TGTGCCAGCAGTTTCGCGGCCGCCGGGTTACCCCTCCACTTT; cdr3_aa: CASSFAAAGLPLHF
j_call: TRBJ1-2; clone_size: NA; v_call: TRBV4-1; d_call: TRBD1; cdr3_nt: TGCGCCAGCAGCCGGGGACAGGGGACGGTCTATGGCTACACCTTC; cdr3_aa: CASSRGQGTVYGYTF
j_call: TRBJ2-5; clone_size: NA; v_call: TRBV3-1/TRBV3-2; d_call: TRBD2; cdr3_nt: TGTGCCAGCAGCCGATTGGGCGGGGGGGCAGAGACCCAGTACTTC; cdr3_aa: CASSRLGGGAETQYF
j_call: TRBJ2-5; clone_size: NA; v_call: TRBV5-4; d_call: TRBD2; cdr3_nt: TGTGCCAGCGGTTTTGGGACTAGACAAGAGACCCAGTACTTC; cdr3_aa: CASGFGTRQETQYF
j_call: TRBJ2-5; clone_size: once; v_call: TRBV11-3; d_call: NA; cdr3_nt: TGTGCCAGCAGCAAATACTCGGGAGAAGAGACCCAGTACTTC; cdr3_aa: CASSKYSGEETQYF
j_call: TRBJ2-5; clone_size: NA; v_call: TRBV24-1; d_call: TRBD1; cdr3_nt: TGTGCCATCATCCGGGACAGGGGGCGAGAGACCCAGTACTTC; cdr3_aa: CAIIRDRGRETQYF
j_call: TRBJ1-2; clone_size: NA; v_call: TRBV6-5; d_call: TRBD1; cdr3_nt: TGTGCCAGCAGTTTGCCGGGACAGGGAAATGGCTACACCTTC; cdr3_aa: CASSLPGQGNGYTF
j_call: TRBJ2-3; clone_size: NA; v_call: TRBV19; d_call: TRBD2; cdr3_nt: TGTGCCAGTAGCTCAGGGACTAGCGGGAGCTCAGATACGCAGTATTTT; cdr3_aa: CASSSGTSGSSDTQYF
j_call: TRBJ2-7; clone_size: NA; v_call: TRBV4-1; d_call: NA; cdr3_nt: TGCGCCAGCAGCCAAGAGCCCTACAGGGATGGGGAGCAGTACTTC; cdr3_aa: CASSQEPYRDGEQYF
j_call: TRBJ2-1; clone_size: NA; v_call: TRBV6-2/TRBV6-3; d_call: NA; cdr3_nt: TGTGCCAGCAGTTGGATCGCGGGGAATGAGCAGTTCTTC; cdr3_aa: CASSWIAGNEQFF
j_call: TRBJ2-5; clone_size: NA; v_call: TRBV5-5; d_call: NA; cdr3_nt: TGTGCCAGCAGCTTGATGCAGTTGGAGACCCAGTACTTC; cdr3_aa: CASSLMQLETQYF
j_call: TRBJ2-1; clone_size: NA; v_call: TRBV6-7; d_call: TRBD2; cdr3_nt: TGTGCCAGCAGACTAGCGGGACGTACCTACAATGAGCAGTTCTTC; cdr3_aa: CASRLAGRTYNEQFF
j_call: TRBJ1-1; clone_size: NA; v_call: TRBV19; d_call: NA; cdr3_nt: TGTGCCAGTAGTATGAGCAACACTGAAGCTTTCTTT; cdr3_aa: CASSMSNTEAFF
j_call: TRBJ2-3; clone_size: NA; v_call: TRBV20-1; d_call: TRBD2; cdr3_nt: TGCAGTGCTAGTAGTGCGGGAGAGATCACAGATACGCAGTATTTT; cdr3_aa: CSASSAGEITDTQYF
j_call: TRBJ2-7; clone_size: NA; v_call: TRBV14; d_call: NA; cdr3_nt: TGTGCCAGCAGCCGAGCAGCGGTTGCCTACGAGCAGTACTTC; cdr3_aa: CASSRAAVAYEQYF
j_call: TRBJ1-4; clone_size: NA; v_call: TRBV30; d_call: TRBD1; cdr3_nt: TGTGCCTGGAGTACCGGGACAGGGGTCCAAAAACTGTTTTTT; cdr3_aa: CAWSTGTGVQKLFF
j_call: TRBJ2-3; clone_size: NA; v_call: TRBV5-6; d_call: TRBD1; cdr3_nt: TGTGCCAGCAAACTATCCGGGACAGTCACAGATACGCAGTATTTT; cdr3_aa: CASKLSGTVTDTQYF
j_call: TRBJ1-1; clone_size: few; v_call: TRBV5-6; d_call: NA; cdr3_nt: TGTGCCACCGACGCCGGGCAGGGAGGCGGCACTGAAGCTTTCTTT; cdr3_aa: CATDAGQGGGTEAFF
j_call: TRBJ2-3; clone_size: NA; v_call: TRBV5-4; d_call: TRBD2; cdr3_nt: TGTGCCAGCAGCTCTGGACTAGCGGGAGGCGTCACAGATACGCAGTATTTT; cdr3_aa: CASSSGLAGGVTDTQYF
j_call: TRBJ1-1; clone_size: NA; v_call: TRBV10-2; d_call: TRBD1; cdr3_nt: TGCGCCAGCAGTGAGAGGGCAGGGGGAACTGAAGCTTTCTTT; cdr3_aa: CASSERAGGTEAFF
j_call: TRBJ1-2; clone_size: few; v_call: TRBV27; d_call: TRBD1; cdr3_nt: TGTGCCAGCAGCGCCGGGACAGGGGTTTGGGGGGACTATGGCTACACCTTC; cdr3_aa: CASSAGTGVWGDYGYTF
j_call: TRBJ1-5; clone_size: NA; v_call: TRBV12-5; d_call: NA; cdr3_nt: TGTGCTAGTGGTCCCCCCGGGGGGGGCAATCAGCCCCAGCATTTT; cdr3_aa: CASGPPGGGNQPQHF
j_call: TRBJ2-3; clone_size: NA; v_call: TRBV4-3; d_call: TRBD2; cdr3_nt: TGCGCCAGCAGCCACGGGACTAGCGGCACAGATACGCAGTATTTT; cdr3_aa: CASSHGTSGTDTQYF
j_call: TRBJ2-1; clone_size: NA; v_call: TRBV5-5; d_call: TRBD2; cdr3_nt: TGTGCCAGCAGCTTGGAGCTTACGGGGGGTGAGCAGTTCTTC; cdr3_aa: CASSLELTGGEQFF
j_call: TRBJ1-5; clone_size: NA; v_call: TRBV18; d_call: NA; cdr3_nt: TGTGCCAGCTCACCGTTGCAGGGGTCGGCTCAGCCCCAGCATTTT; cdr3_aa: CASSPLQGSAQPQHF
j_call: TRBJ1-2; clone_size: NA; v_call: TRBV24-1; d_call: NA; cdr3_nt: TGTGCCACCAGTGACCCAGCTAACTATGGCTACACCTTC; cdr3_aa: CATSDPANYGYTF
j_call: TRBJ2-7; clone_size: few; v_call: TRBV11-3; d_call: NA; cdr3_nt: TGTGCCAGCAGCTTACGGGAACTTCTGCCCCTCGAGCAGTACTTC; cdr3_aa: CASSLRELLPLEQYF
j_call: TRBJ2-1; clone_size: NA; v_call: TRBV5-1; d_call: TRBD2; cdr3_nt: TGCGCCAGCAGCCCTGAAGCTAGCGGTACCCCCTACAATGAGCAGTTCTTC; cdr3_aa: CASSPEASGTPYNEQFF
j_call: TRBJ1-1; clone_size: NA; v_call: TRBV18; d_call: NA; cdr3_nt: TGTGCCAGCTTAAAGCAGGGTGGCACTGAAGCTTTCTTT; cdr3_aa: CASLKQGGTEAFF
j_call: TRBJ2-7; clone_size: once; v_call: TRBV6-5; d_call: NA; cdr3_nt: TGTGCCAGCAGGGACAGTCCAACCTACGAGCAGTACTTC; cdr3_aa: CASRDSPTYEQYF
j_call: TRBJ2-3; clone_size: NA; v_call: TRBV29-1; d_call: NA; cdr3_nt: TGCAGCGTTCGGACAGATACGCAGTATTTT; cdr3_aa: CSVRTDTQYF